This TCR beta chain was found in a study of blood T cell repertoires in COVID-19. Study-level information: Specimens from acute and convalescent COVID-19 originated in the United States, Italy and Spain.

Method: immunoSEQ multiplex PCR; TCRdb's copy keeps in-frame clones and lacks some. The sample carries nearly 200,000 clones, approximately 88% recorded once. Looked up from germline, CDR1 is LNHDA and CDR2 is SQIVND (reference sequence). The CDR3 length is 14 residues. V was shortened by 4 bases and J by 4 bases, with 13 bases between the two germline ends. Sample: PBMCs or T cells enriched from blood (not recorded which). V and J are TRBV19 and TRBJ1-2, with D perhaps TRBD1 (6 bases). This receptor was identified in a woman aged 18-30 years who had recovered from COVID-19. The CDR3 protein is CASSTSQGTYGYTF. CDR3 DNA: TGTGCCAGTAGTACGTCTCAGGGGACCTATGGCTACACCTTC. Supplemented by reference TRBV19 and TRBJ1-2, the full variable domain reads DGGITQSPKYLFRKEGQNVTLSCEQNLNHDAMYWYRQDPGQGLRLIYYSQIVNDFQKGDIAEGYSVSREKKESFPLTVTSAQKNPTAFYLCASSTSQGTYGYTFGSGTRLTVV.